This T cell receptor (beta chain) was sequenced in a study of T cell repertoires in cytomegalovirus infection. At the level of the study: CMV infection together with matching HLA type was indicated by public TCR beta signatures.

In the case of this clonotype: Its matching antigen is unknown.

Study-level results: What dominated the ex vivo response were HLA-C-restricted CMV-specific TCR beta clonotypes.

TCRdb fed the reads into MiXCR, producing one record per CDR3 protein. The table includes 110,000 to 150,000 distinct CDR3 sequences, 25% to 35% detected once. This CDR3 is 13 amino acids long. Between the trimmed V and J ends, which lost 5 bases and 1 base, there was a span of 9 bases. CDR1 and CDR2 (germline): MNHEY, SMNVEV (reference sequence). The sample in question was CD8+ T cells from cultured PBMCs, obtained from culture after CMV antigen stimulation. This clonotype originated in a human donor in good health (CMV status not recorded). Some clones in this sample may be carry-over from other donors' samples. The V gene is TRBV27, the J gene TRBJ2-7; weak D call: TRBD2 (6 bases). CDR3 amino acids: CASSGSGSYEQYF. For the CDR3, the DNA is TGTGCCAGCAGTGGTAGCGGATCCTACGAGCAGTACTTC.